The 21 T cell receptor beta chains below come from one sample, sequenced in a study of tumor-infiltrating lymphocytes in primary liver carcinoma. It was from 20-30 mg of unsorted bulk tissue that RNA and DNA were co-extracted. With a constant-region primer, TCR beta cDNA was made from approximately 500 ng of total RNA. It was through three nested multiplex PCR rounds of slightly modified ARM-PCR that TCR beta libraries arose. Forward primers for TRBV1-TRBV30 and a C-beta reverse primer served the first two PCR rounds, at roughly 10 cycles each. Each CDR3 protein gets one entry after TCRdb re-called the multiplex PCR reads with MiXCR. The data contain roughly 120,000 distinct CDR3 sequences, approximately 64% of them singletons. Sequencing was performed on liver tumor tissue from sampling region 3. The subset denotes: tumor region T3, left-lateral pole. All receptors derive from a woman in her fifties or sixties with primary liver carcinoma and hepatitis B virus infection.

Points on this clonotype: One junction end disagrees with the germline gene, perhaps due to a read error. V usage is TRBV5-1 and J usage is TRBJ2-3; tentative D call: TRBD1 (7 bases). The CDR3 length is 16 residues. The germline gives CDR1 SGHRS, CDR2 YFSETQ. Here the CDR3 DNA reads TGCGTCAGCAGCTTGGAGGGGCGGCAGGGGGTCGATACGCAGTATTTT. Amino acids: CVSSLEGRQGVDTQYF.

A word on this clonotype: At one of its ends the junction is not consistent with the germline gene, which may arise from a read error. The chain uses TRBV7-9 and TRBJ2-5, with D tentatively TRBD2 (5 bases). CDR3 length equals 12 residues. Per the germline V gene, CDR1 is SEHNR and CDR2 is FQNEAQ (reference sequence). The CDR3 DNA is TGTGTCAGCAGCTTAGCGTCAGAGACCCAGTACTTC. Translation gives CVSSLASETQYF. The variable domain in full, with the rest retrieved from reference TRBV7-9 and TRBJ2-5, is DTGVSQNPRHKITKRGQNVTFRCDPISEHNRLYWYRQTLGQGPEFLTYFQNEAQLEKSRLLSDRFSAERPKGSFSTLEIQRTEQGDSAMYLCVSSLASETQYFGPGTRLLVL.

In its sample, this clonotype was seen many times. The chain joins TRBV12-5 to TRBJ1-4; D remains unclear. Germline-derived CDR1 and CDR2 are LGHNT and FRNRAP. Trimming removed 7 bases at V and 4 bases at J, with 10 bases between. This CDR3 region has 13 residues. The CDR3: CASALQLNEKLFF. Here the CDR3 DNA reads TGTGCTAGTGCCCTCCAGCTTAATGAAAAACTGTTTTTT.

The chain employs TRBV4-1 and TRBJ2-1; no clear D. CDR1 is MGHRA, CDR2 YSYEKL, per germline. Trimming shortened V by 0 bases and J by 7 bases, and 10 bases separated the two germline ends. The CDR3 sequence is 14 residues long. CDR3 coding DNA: TGCGCCAGCAGCCAAGAAGGCAGGTTGAATGAGCAGTTCTTC. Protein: CASSQEGRLNEQFF.

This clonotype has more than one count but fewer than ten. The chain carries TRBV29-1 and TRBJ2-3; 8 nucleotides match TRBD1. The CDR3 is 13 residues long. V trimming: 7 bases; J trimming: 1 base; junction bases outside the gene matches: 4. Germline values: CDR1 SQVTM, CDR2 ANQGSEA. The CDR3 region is CSGATGGTDTQYF. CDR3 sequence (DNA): TGCAGCGGTGCGACAGGGGGCACAGATACGCAGTATTTT.

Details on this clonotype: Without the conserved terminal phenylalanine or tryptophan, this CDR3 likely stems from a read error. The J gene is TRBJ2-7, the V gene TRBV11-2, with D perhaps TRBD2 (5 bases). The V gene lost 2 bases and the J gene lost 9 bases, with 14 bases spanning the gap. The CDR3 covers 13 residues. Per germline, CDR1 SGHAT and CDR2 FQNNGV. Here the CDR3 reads CASSLTSGSTQYL. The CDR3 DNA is TGTGCCAGCAGCTTAACTAGTGGGAGCACGCAGTACCTC.

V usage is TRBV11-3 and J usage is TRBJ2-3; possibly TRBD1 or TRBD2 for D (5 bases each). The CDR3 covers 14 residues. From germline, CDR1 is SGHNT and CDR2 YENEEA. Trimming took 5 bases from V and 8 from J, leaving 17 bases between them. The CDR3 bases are TGTGCCAGCAGCCCCGGACTGGACACTGGTACGCAGTATTTT. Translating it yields CASSPGLDTGTQYF.

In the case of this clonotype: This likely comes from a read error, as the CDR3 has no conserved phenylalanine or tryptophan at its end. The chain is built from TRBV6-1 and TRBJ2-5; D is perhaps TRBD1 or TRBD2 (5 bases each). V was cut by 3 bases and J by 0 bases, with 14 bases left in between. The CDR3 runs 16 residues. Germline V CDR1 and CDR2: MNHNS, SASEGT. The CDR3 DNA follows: TGTGCCAGCAGTGAGGCGGGCAGGGAGTACCAAGAGACCCAGTACTCC. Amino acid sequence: CASSEAGREYQETQYS.

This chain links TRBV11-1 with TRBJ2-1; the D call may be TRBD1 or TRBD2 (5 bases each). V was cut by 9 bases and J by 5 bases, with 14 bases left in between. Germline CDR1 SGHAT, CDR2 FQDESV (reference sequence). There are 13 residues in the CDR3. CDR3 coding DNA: TGTGCCAGTAGATTAGGGACCGACAATGAGCAGTTCTTC. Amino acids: CASRLGTDNEQFF.

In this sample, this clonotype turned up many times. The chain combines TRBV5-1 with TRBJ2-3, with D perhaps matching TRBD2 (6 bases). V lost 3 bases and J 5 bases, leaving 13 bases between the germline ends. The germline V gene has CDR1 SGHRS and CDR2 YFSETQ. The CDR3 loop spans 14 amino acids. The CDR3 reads CASSYSGVGDTQYF. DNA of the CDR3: TGCGCCAGCAGCTACTCGGGAGTGGGAGATACGCAGTATTTT.

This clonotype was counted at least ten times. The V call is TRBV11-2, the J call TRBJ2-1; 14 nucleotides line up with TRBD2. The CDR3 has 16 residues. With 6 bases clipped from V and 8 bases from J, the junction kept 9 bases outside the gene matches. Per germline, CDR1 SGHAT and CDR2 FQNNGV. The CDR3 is CASRRLAGGPGDEQFF. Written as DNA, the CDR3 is TGTGCCAGCAGGAGACTAGCGGGAGGGCCGGGGGATGAGCAGTTCTTC.

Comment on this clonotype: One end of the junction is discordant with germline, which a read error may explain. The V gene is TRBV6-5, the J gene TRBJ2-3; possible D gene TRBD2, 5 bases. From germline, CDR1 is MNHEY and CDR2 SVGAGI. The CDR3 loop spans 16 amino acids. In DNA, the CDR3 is TGTGCCAGCAGCCCCGTAGCAGCGGCAGCCACAGATATGCAGTATTTT. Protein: CASSPVAAAATDMQYF.

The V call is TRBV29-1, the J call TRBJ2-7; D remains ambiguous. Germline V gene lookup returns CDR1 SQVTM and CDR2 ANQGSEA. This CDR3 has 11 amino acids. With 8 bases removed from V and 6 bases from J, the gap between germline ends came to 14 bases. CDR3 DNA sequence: TGCAGCATTCAAGGGATGGCCGAGCAGTACTTC. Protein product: CSIQGMAEQYF.

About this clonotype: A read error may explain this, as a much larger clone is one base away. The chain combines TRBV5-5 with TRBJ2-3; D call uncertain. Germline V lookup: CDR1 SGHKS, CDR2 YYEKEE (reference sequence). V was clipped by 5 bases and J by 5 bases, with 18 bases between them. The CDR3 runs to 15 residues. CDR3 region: CASSTAGVARDTQYF. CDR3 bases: TGTGCCAGCAGTACCGCTGGGGTAGCCAGAGATACGCAGTATTTT.

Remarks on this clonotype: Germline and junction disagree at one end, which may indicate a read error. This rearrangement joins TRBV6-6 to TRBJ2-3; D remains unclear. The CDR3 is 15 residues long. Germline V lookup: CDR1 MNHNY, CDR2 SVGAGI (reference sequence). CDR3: CASSYDGRHTDTQYF. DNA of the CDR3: TGTGCCAGCAGTTACGACGGGCGTCACACAGATACGCAGTACTTT.

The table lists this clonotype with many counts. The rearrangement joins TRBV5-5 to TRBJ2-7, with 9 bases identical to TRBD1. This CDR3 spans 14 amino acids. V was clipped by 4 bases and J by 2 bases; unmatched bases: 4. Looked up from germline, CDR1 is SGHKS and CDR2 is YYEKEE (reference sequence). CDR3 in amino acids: CASSGGTGTYEQYF. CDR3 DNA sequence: TGTGCCAGCAGCGGCGGGACAGGGACCTACGAGCAGTACTTC.

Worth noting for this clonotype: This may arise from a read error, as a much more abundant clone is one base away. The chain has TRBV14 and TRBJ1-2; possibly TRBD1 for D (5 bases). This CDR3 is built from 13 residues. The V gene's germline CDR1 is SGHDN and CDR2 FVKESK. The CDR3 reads CASSPDINYDYTF. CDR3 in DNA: TGTGCCAGCAGTCCGGACATTAACTATGACTACACCTTC.

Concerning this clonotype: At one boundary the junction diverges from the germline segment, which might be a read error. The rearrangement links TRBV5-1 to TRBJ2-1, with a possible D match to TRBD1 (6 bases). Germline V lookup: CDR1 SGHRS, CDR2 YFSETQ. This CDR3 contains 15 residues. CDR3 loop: CASSITDRPYSEQLF. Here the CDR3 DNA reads TGCGCCAGCAGCATCACTGACAGGCCCTACAGTGAGCAGTTATTC.

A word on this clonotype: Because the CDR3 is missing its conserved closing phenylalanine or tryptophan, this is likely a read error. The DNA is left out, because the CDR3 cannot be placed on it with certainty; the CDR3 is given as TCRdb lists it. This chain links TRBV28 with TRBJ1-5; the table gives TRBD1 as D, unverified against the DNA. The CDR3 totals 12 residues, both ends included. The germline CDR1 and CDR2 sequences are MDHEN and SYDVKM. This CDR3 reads CASSSTGPIRHL.

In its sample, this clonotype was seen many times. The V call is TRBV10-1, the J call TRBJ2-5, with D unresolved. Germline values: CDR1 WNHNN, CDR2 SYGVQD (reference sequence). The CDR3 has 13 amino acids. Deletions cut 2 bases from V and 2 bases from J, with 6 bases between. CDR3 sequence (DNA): TGCGCCAGCAGTGAGACAGTACAAGAGACCCAGTACTTC. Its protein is CASSETVQETQYF.

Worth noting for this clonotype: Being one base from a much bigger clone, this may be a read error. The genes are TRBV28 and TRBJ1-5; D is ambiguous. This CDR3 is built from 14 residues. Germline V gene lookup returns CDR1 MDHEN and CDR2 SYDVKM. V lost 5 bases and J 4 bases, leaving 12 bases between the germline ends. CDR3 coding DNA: TGTGCCAGCAGTCTACAAGGCAATAATCAGCCCCAGCATTTT. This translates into CASSLQGNNQPQHF.